This TCR beta chain comes out of a study of blood T cell repertoires in COVID-19. Study-level information: Acute-phase and convalescent COVID-19 samples originated in the United States, Italy and Spain. PBMCs, B-cell-depleted T cells, or T cells provided the cDNA or gDNA that made up the material.

V was shortened by 2 bases and J by 2 bases, with 10 bases between the two germline ends. Germline V lookup: CDR1 SGHRS, CDR2 YFSETQ. The CDR3 loop spans 14 amino acids. Original processing methods: By means of reference gene primer amplification, nucleated cell counts were estimated. TCRdb keeps only in-frame clones here, not all; method: immunoSEQ multiplex PCR. V, J and clone size were drawn from that table, and D and trimming were deduced from the DNA. This table holds approximately 290,000 clones, about 85% found once. The clonotype was recovered from a man between 18 and 29 years old with active or convalescent COVID-19. The material sequenced was peripheral blood. The V call is TRBV5-1, the J call TRBJ2-5; TRBD1 might be the D (6 bases). CDR3 loop: CASSLKGQQETQYF. The CDR3 coding sequence is TGCGCCAGCAGCTTAAAAGGACAGCAAGAGACCCAGTACTTC.